Listed here are 9 T cell receptor beta chains from one sample, sequenced in a study of blood T cell repertoires in COVID-19 (dated by TCRdb to 2020 to 2022). Receptor libraries were prepared by the immunoSEQ multiplex PCR assay. TCRdb's version of the immuneACCESS table is confined to in-frame rearrangements and falls short of the full clone set. An unresolved V gene accounts for under half of the shortfall where checked; the remainder is of unknown origin. The sample data list about 34,000 clones, and roughly 92% of these were observed just once. Of the sample, around 5.5% falls within the top ten clones. The sequenced sample consisted of peripheral blood. The origin of the receptors is a human donor in a cohort sampled during active COVID-19.

The chain combines TRBV7-3 with TRBJ2-1, with 11 bases identical to TRBD2. Germline CDR1 SGHTA, CDR2 FQGTGA. V lost 2 bases to trimming and J lost 5 bases; unmatched junction nucleotides: 5. This CDR3 is built from 16 residues. The CDR3 DNA reads as TGTGCCAGCAGCTTAGACTTAGCGGGAGGGAACAATGAGCAGTTCTTC. Amino acids: CASSLDLAGGNNEQFF. Filled out from reference TRBV7-3 and TRBJ2-1, the complete variable domain reads GAGVSQTPSNKVTEKGKYVELRCDPISGHTALYWYRQSLGQGPEFLIYFQGTGAADDSGLPNDRFFAVRPEGSVSTLKIQRTERGDSAVYLCASSLDLAGGNNEQFFGPGTRLTVL.

The chain employs TRBV3-1 (or the pseudogene TRBV3-2) and TRBJ2-5; weak D call: TRBD1 (5 bases). Germline V CDR1 and CDR2: LGHDT, YNNKEL (reference sequence). The CDR3 is made up of 15 amino acids. V shed 2 bases and J shed 1 base, with 11 bases lying between them. CDR3 residues: CASSQQDILQETQYF. CDR3 nucleotides: TGTGCCAGCAGCCAACAGGACATTCTCCAAGAGACCCAGTACTTC.

The chain joins TRBV7-2 to TRBJ2-3, with D perhaps TRBD2 (6 bases). Germline lookup yields CDR1 SGHTA and CDR2 FQGNSA. This CDR3 contains 14 residues. V lost 0 bases and J 6 bases, leaving 10 bases between the germline ends. For the CDR3, the DNA is TGTGCCAGCAGCTTAGCCACTGGGGGGGATACGCAGTATTTT. It translates to CASSLATGGDTQYF.

This sequence joins TRBV27 and TRBJ2-1, with 12 positions matching TRBD1. Trimming cost V 3 bases and J 5 bases; bases outside gene matches: 11. Germline loops: CDR1 MNHEY, CDR2 SMNVEV (reference sequence). This CDR3 region has 18 residues. The CDR3 nucleotides read TGTGCCAGCAGTTTTGGTTCCGGGACAGGGGGCAACGACAATGAGCAGTTCTTC. This sequence encodes CASSFGSGTGGNDNEQFF.

The chain employs TRBV6-5 and TRBJ1-2; 7 positions agree with TRBD1. V was clipped by 9 bases and J by 8 bases; unmatched bases: 12. The CDR3 covers 13 residues. CDR1 and CDR2 (germline): MNHEY, SVGAGI. Here the CDR3 reads CASSKRGLMGYTF. The DNA for the CDR3 is TGTGCCAGTAGTAAAAGGGGGCTTATGGGCTACACCTTC.

The V call is TRBV5-5, the J call TRBJ2-7, with a tentative D call TRBD2 (5 bases). CDR3 size: 15 residues. From germline, CDR1 is SGHKS and CDR2 YYEKEE (reference sequence). V was clipped by 1 base and J by 0 bases, with 11 bases between them. For the CDR3, the DNA is TGTGCCAGCAGCTTGATGCCTAGCTTCTCCTACGAGCAGTACTTC. It is translated as CASSLMPSFSYEQYF.

The chain employs TRBV6-2 or TRBV6-3 and TRBJ1-1, with D tentatively TRBD1 (5 bases). The germline gives CDR1 MNHEY, CDR2 SVGEGT. The CDR3 loop spans 16 amino acids. Trimming pared 3 bases from V and 2 bases from J, leaving 16 bases between. The CDR3 spells CASSYIRGLINTEAFF. In DNA form, the CDR3 reads TGTGCCAGCAGTTATATCCGGGGACTGATAAACACTGAAGCTTTCTTT.

The J gene is TRBJ1-1, the V gene TRBV7-8; D is undetermined. Germline CDR1 and CDR2: SGHVS and FQNEAQ. The CDR3 covers 16 residues. Trimming stripped 4 bases from V and 0 bases from J, with 15 bases between. The CDR3 loop reads CASSSRGGNMNTEAFF. DNA of the CDR3: TGTGCCAGCAGCTCGCGAGGAGGAAACATGAACACTGAAGCTTTCTTT. Drawing the rest from reference TRBV7-8 and TRBJ1-1, the complete variable domain is GAGVSQSPRYKVAKRGQDVALRCDPISGHVSLFWYQQALGQGPEFLTYFQNEAQLDKSGLPSDRFFAERPEGSVSTLKIQRTQQEDSAVYLCASSSRGGNMNTEAFFGQGTRLTVV.

The gene calls are TRBV2 and TRBJ2-7; tentatively, D is TRBD1 (5 bases). The CDR3 consists of 13 residues. Germline CDR1 and CDR2: SNHLY and FYNNEI. With 7 bases removed from V and 9 bases from J, the gap between germline ends came to 19 bases. In nucleotides, the CDR3 is TGTGCCAGCAACCCCGACAGTAAGAAGGGGCAGTACTTC. It encodes CASNPDSKKGQYF. The variable domain in full, with the rest retrieved from reference TRBV2 and TRBJ2-7, is EPEVTQTPSHQVTQMGQEVILRCVPISNHLYFYWYRQILGQKVEFLVSFYNNEISEKSEIFDDQFSVERPDGSNFTLKIRSTKLEDSAMYFCASNPDSKKGQYFGPGTRLTVT.